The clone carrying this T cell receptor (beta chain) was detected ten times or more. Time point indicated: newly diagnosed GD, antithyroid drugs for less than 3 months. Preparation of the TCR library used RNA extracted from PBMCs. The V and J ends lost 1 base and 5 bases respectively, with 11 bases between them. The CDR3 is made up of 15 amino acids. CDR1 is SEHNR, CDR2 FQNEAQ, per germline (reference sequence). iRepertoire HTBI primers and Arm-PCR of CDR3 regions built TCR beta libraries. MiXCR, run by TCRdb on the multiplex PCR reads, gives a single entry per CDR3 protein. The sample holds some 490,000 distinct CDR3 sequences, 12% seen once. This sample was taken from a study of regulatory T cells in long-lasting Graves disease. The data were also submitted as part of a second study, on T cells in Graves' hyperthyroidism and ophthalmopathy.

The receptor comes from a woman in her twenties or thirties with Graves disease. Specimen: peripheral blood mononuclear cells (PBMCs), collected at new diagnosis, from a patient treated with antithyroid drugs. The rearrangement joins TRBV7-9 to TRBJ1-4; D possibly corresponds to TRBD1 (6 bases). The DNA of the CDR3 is TGTGCCAGCAGCTTAGGCACAGGGTGGAATGAAAAACTGTTTTTT. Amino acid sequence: CASSLGTGWNEKLFF.